This paragraph covers one T cell receptor gamma chain sequence. It has no known antigen specificity. Nothing much larger sits one base from this clone, and base qualities are not available. The protocol used for the library was RT-PCR. The instrument was an Illumina MiSeq. TCRdb reanalyzed the public reads with the CATT caller, and identical DNA sequences were merged afterwards. The sample records some 4,400 gamma-chain clones, approximately 21% of which are singletons. The top ten clones comprise about 3.5% of the sample. This entry is derived from a study of gamma-delta T cells after stem cell transplantation (TCRdb year 2016). Its CDR3 holds 16 amino acids, cysteine through phenylalanine. Of all the DNA, just the CDR3 is kept, 48 bases in frame from base 1. Via the germline V gene, CDR1 is EGSTGY and CDR2 YDSYTSSV. Relative to germline, V is missing 0 bases and J is missing 6 bases, with 10 bases of the junction outside any gene match.

The source of this sequence is a human donor. It is not recorded whose cells these are; they may come from a transplant donor. The V and J genes are TRGV4 and TRGJP1. Sequencing used gamma-delta T cells. The nucleotide sequence reads TGTGCCACCTGGGATGGGCGACAGGCCGCTGGTTGGTTCAAGATATTT. The translation is CATWDGRQAAGWFKIF.